This T cell receptor beta chain derives from a study of breast tumors, draining lymph nodes, adjacent tissues. There are many counts of this clonotype. Its antigen is as yet unknown. TCRdb ran MiXCR on the multiplex PCR reads and lists one entry per CDR3 protein. Here the sample spans some 100,000 distinct CDR3 sequences, 21% being singletons. General study results and limits: Most tumor T cells seemingly derive from lymph node, then expand in tumor. Compared with basal-like, luminal-like tumors shared significantly more repertoire with nontumor tissue. That most tumor T cells come from lymph nodes remained unproven.

Breast cancer patients provided tissue from their axillary draining lymph nodes. This TCR came from a female donor with breast cancer. Some clones in this sample may be carry-over from other donors' samples. The specimen sequenced was axillary lymph node tissue.

The CDR3 DNA is TGTGCCAGCAGCCCCTACGGGAGCGGGGGAATGACAGATACGCAGTATTTT. Amino acid sequence: CASSPYGSGGMTDTQYF. The J gene is TRBJ2-3, the V gene TRBV4-2; TRBD2 matches 8 bases. This CDR3 comprises 17 residues. V lost 4 bases and J lost 3; bases outside the gene matches: 12. Germline CDR1 reads LGHNA; CDR2 reads YNFKEQ.